This is a list of T cell receptor beta chains from one sample in a study of blood T cells in healthy people across ages. Each CDR3 protein is one row after TCRdb ran MiXCR on the 5' RACE reads. The repertoire consists of 800,000 or so distinct CDR3 sequences, with 20% to 25% occurring once and the leading ten covering 3% to 4%. In addition, the sample was reused for a study of T cells of mothers and their children.

The sequencing sample was made of blood. Receptors were obtained from a boy aged 5-17 years in good health. The CDR3 runs from the conserved cysteine through the conserved F or W. The order of the fields is V gene, D gene, J gene, clone size, CDR3 protein, CDR3 DNA. D genes are given only for firm matches. A row's size may be missing; if present it is once, few, many or a size class.

>TRBV20-1|NA|TRBJ2-1|NA
CSARDAGTADNEQFF
TGCAGTGCTCGAGACGCCGGGACGGCAGACAATGAGCAGTTCTTC
>TRBV4-2|NA|TRBJ1-1|few
CASSATSQGGNTEAFF
TGTGCCAGCAGCGCCACGAGCCAGGGCGGGAACACTGAAGCTTTCTTT
>TRBV20-1|TRBD2|TRBJ2-5|NA
CSAGRTLAGVGKTQYF
TGCAGTGCTGGCAGAACCCTAGCGGGAGTGGGAAAGACCCAGTACTTC
>TRBV15|NA|TRBJ2-3|NA
CATSRGDTQYF
TGTGCCACCAGCAGGGGAGATACGCAGTATTTT
>TRBV7-9|TRBD2|TRBJ2-7|few
CASSGPGLAGTYEQYF
TGTGCCAGCAGCGGACCGGGACTAGCGGGGACCTACGAGCAGTACTTC
>TRBV7-8|NA|TRBJ1-4|once
CASSFNPESEKLFF
TGTGCCAGCAGCTTTAACCCAGAGAGTGAAAAACTGTTTTTT
>TRBV24-1|NA|TRBJ2-3|NA
CATSDWGQASDTQYF
TGTGCCACCAGTGATTGGGGTCAGGCTTCAGATACGCAGTATTTT
>TRBV28|NA|TRBJ2-7|NA
CASRDGYYEQYF
TGTGCCAGCAGGGACGGCTACTACGAGCAGTACTTC
>TRBV11-2|NA|TRBJ2-5|NA
CASSLLSGVETQYF
TGTGCCAGCAGCCTCCTTTCGGGCGTAGAGACCCAGTACTTC
>TRBV7-2|NA|TRBJ1-5|few
CASSLDGGAGQPQHF
TGTGCCAGCAGCTTAGATGGGGGCGCGGGGCAGCCCCAGCATTTT
>TRBV2|NA|TRBJ2-7|few
CASSELEGRIVYEQYF
TGTGCCAGCAGTGAACTGGAGGGACGAATAGTCTACGAGCAGTACTTC
>TRBV11-1|TRBD1|TRBJ2-2|NA
CASSFGDPGTEITGELFF
TGTGCCAGCAGCTTTGGGGACCCCGGGACAGAAATCACCGGGGAGCTGTTTTTT
>TRBV7-3|TRBD1|TRBJ2-7|few
CASSPLSGTVYEQYF
TGTGCCAGCAGCCCCCTCTCCGGGACAGTCTACGAGCAGTACTTC
>TRBV15|TRBD1|TRBJ2-7|few
CATSRAGGGLTSYEQYF
TGTGCCACCAGCAGAGCAGGGGGCGGGCTAACCTCCTACGAGCAGTACTTC
>TRBV3-1|TRBD1|TRBJ1-4|NA
CASSQTTGVNEKLFF
TGTGCCAGCAGCCAAACAACAGGGGTTAATGAAAAACTGTTTTTT
>TRBV6-2/TRBV6-3|TRBD2|TRBJ2-2|NA
CASRREDGELFF
TGTGCCAGCAGACGGGAGGACGGGGAGCTGTTTTTT
>TRBV4-1|TRBD1|TRBJ1-2|NA
CASSQDPGGGYTF
TGCGCCAGCAGCCAAGATCCAGGGGGTGGCTACACCTTC
>TRBV5-1|TRBD1|TRBJ1-5|NA
CASSAGQGTNRPQHF
TGCGCCAGCAGCGCGGGACAGGGAACAAATCGGCCCCAGCATTTT
>TRBV27|NA|TRBJ2-3|few
CASTGAGSTDTQYF
TGTGCCAGCACCGGGGCCGGGAGCACAGATACGCAGTATTTT
>TRBV29-1|NA|TRBJ2-7|few
CSVEGAESSYEQYF
TGCAGCGTTGAAGGCGCGGAAAGCTCCTACGAGCAGTACTTC
>TRBV4-1|TRBD1|TRBJ1-4|NA
CASGRQGNEKLFF
TGCGCCAGCGGCAGACAGGGGAATGAAAAACTGTTTTTT
>TRBV25-1|NA|TRBJ2-5|NA
CASSVSSRLTQETQYF
TGTGCCAGCAGTGTAAGTTCAAGACTAACCCAAGAGACCCAGTACTTC
>TRBV6-5|TRBD1|TRBJ1-4|few
CASAGGDSYEKLFF
TGTGCCAGTGCAGGGGGCGATTCTTATGAAAAACTGTTTTTT
>TRBV28|TRBD2|TRBJ2-2|NA
CASSRLAGATGELFF
TGTGCCAGCAGTCGACTAGCGGGGGCCACCGGGGAGCTGTTTTTT
>TRBV20-1|TRBD1|TRBJ2-2|few
CSARDHRGASNTGELFF
TGCAGTGCTAGAGATCACAGGGGGGCGTCGAACACCGGGGAGCTGTTTTTT
>TRBV7-2|NA|TRBJ2-1|NA
CASSLETSYNEQFF
TGTGCCAGCAGCTTAGAGACTTCGTACAATGAGCAGTTCTTC
>TRBV6-5|NA|TRBJ1-1|few
CASSPQALMNTEAFF
TGTGCCAGCAGTCCACAGGCGCTGATGAACACTGAAGCTTTCTTT
>TRBV25-1|NA|TRBJ2-6|NA
CASSGNSISSSGANVLTF
TGTGCCAGCAGTGGAAACAGTATCTCTTCCTCTGGGGCCAACGTCCTGACTTTC
>TRBV15|NA|TRBJ1-5|NA
CATSNGGRGRSNQPQRF
TGTGCCACCAGCAATGGGGGCAGGGGTAGGAGCAATCAGCCCCAGCGTTTT
>TRBV29-1|NA|TRBJ2-7|few
CSVASTGAFYEQYF
TGCAGCGTTGCGTCCACGGGGGCGTTCTACGAGCAGTACTTC
>TRBV12-3/TRBV12-4|NA|TRBJ2-5|NA
CASSLGDFSAETQCF
TGTGCCAGCAGTTTAGGGGACTTCTCAGCAGAGACCCAGTGCTTC
>TRBV6-5|TRBD1|TRBJ1-2|NA
CASSTEQGAYNGYTF
TGTGCCAGCAGTACGGAACAGGGGGCTTATAATGGCTACACCTTC
>TRBV7-2|TRBD2|TRBJ2-4|NA
CANSLGGGAKNIQYF
TGTGCCAACAGCTTAGGCGGGGGGGCCAAAAACATTCAGTACTTC
>TRBV24-1|NA|TRBJ2-1|NA
CAISPLGIDEQFF
TGTGCCATCAGCCCCCTAGGGATCGATGAGCAGTTCTTC
>TRBV16|NA|TRBJ1-4|few
CASSQSSSTNEKLFF
TGTGCCAGCAGCCAATCCAGCTCAACTAATGAAAAACTGTTTTTT
>TRBV28|NA|TRBJ1-4|few
CASSLFGGEKLFF
TGTGCCAGCAGTTTATTCGGGGGTGAAAAACTGTTTTTT
>TRBV7-2|TRBD2|TRBJ2-3|NA
CASSLGASGSTDTQYF
TGTGCCAGCAGCTTAGGGGCTAGCGGGAGCACAGATACGCAGTATTTT
>TRBV12-5|NA|TRBJ2-7|NA
CASGLSRYEQYF
TGTGCTAGTGGTTTGTCGCGCTACGAGCAGTACTTC
>TRBV4-3|NA|TRBJ2-1|few
CASSQDRPSRQFF
TGCGCCAGCAGCCAAGATCGGCCTAGCAGGCAGTTCTTC
>TRBV2|NA|TRBJ2-4|few
CASKGLGYIQYF
TGTGCCAGCAAGGGACTCGGGTACATTCAGTACTTC
>TRBV5-1|TRBD1|TRBJ2-1|NA
CASSSTTGTPGDEQFF
TGCGCCAGCAGTTCTACGACAGGGACCCCTGGGGATGAGCAGTTCTTC
>TRBV20-1|TRBD2|TRBJ2-7|NA
CSARERELAYF
TGCAGTGCTAGGGAGCGGGAGTTGGCGTACTTC
>TRBV28|NA|TRBJ2-1|NA
CASILSPWTRNEQFF
TGTGCCAGCATACTGTCCCCATGGACTCGCAATGAGCAGTTCTTC
>TRBV24-1|NA|TRBJ2-3|many
CATSDPSTDTQYF
TGTGCCACCAGTGATCCCAGCACAGATACGCAGTATTTT
>TRBV7-9|TRBD1|TRBJ2-3|few
CASSFISGGPTDTQYF
TGTGCCAGCAGCTTTATCTCAGGGGGCCCCACAGATACGCAGTATTTT
>TRBV29-1|NA|TRBJ2-7|few
CSVATRNSYEQYF
TGCAGCGTTGCGACAAGGAATTCCTACGAGCAGTACTTC
>TRBV5-4|NA|TRBJ1-4|many
CASSLAPGSNEKLFF
TGTGCCAGCAGCTTGGCCCCGGGTTCAAATGAAAAACTGTTTTTT
>TRBV20-1|TRBD2|TRBJ2-4|few
CSAPSAGGLAENIQYF
TGCAGTGCCCCCTCGGCGGGAGGTCTAGCCGAAAACATTCAGTACTTC
>TRBV5-6|NA|TRBJ2-5|NA
CASSLVTSLRETQYF
TGTGCCAGCAGCTTGGTTACTAGCCTTCGAGAGACCCAGTACTTC
>TRBV29-1|NA|TRBJ2-6|NA
CSVEDGTVGGANVLTF
TGCAGCGTTGAAGATGGTACAGTCGGTGGGGCCAACGTCCTGACTTTC
>TRBV10-3|NA|TRBJ2-1|few
CAISESLLGGEQFF
TGTGCCATCAGTGAGTCCTTGTTGGGGGGTGAGCAGTTCTTC
>TRBV20-1|NA|TRBJ1-5|few
CSAQPGYGQPQHF
TGCAGTGCACAACCCGGGTACGGTCAGCCCCAGCATTTT
>TRBV7-2|NA|TRBJ2-4|few
CASSNHRTKNIQYF
TGTGCCAGCAGCAATCACAGGACCAAAAACATTCAGTACTTC
>TRBV20-1|TRBD2|TRBJ2-5|few
CSARDASLFAGDVTQYF
TGCAGTGCTAGAGACGCCTCCCTGTTCGCGGGAGATGTGACCCAGTACTTC
>TRBV28|NA|TRBJ2-7|many
CASSSRYEQYF
TGTGCCAGCAGTTCCCGATACGAGCAGTACTTC
>TRBV5-1|NA|TRBJ1-1|few
CASSLRTANAEAFF
TGCGCCAGCAGCTTAAGGACGGCTAACGCTGAAGCTTTCTTT
>TRBV9|NA|TRBJ2-5|NA
CASSVSVGETQYF
TGTGCCAGCAGCGTTTCGGTGGGAGAGACCCAGTACTTC